This T cell receptor beta chain was recorded in a study of siplizumab effects on memory and regulatory T cells. Study in general: Paired mixed lymphocyte reaction conditions consisted of siplizumab at 0.75 to 1 ug/mL or no drug.

The authors kept the mixed lymphocyte reaction cells in coculture at 37°C for roughly six days. Study-wide results and limits: Confirmatory evidence of suppressive function in proliferating siplizumab-culture Tregs was not obtained. Siplizumab brought about a significant reduction in alloreactive sequences traceable to unstimulated CD4+ memory cells.

Every sample had 95,000 to 100,000 of its TCR templates assayed. Profiled with immunoSEQ multiplex PCR; TCRdb holds only in-frame clones, not every one. The repertoire holds 13,000 to 15,000 clones, with more than 40% as singletons. In this sample, this clone turned up a few times. Antigen: not known. The sequencing sample was made of CFSE-low (dividing) CD4+ T cells sorted from an allogeneic mixed lymphocyte reaction. The receptor was isolated from a human donor in good health; the cells came from an allogeneic mixed lymphocyte reaction.

For the CDR3, the DNA is TGTGCCAGCAGCTTGGCGCAGGGAAGTCATGGCTACACCTTC. Translated: CASSLAQGSHGYTF. The chain combines TRBV5-6 with TRBJ1-2, with D perhaps TRBD1 (5 bases). V lost 0 bases to trimming and J lost 6 bases, with 12 bases between them. The CDR3 consists of 14 residues. From germline, CDR1 is SGHDT and CDR2 YYEEEE.